Shown below are 2 T cell receptor beta chains from a single sample sequenced in a study of T cells after yellow fever vaccination. TCRdb re-analysed the 5' RACE reads in MiXCR, keeping a single row per CDR3 protein. Among hundreds of thousands of distinct CDR3 sequences listed, over 9% were seen once. The sample here was PBMCs, taken on the day of the yellow fever booster vaccination. These receptors were taken from a man aged 30 to 39 who received the YFV17D yellow fever vaccine.

This rearrangement joins TRBV24-1 to TRBJ2-2, with a tentative D call TRBD1 (6 bases). Germline assignment: CDR1 KGHDR and CDR2 SFDVKD. Trimming removed 3 bases from V and 4 bases from J, with 8 bases in between. CDR3 length equals 14 residues. CDR3 sequence: CATSDGQFTGELFF. CDR3 bases: TGTGCCACCAGTGATGGACAGTTCACCGGGGAGCTGTTTTTT.

This clonotype was observed once. The V gene is TRBV7-8, the J gene TRBJ2-7; 7 bases fit TRBD2. V lost 4 bases to trimming and J lost 6 bases; unmatched junction nucleotides: 12. This CDR3 contains 15 residues. In germline, CDR1 is SGHVS, CDR2 FQNEAQ. CDR3 protein: CASSSLRRELGEQYF. The CDR3 DNA sequence: TGTGCCAGCAGCTCCCTCCGGCGGGAGCTCGGCGAGCAGTACTTC.